This T cell receptor (beta chain) was obtained from a study of identifying expanded T cells in peripheral blood. This table comes from immunoSEQ multiplex PCR, and its TCRdb copy is limited to in-frame clones, with some not included. The sample holds 130,000 or so clones; around four fifths are singletons and the top ten take around 3.3%. Healthy donors had no documented immune events, such as infections, while sampled. Study results and limitations: Differentially abundant clones: 0.95 to 1.5 between replicates, 16.4 at two to three weeks, 19 to 20 at four. Two-week clone count variance significantly increased as total template count grew.

Comment on this clone: Its antigen is not known.

This TCR was recovered from a person aged 18 to 75 in good health. The sequencing input was blood.

The CDR3: CASIPGSGLNTEAFF. The CDR3 bases are TGTGCCAGCATCCCGGGCTCGGGTTTGAACACTGAAGCTTTCTTT. This chain joins TRBV7-9 and TRBJ1-1; D call uncertain. This CDR3 is 15 amino acids long. V was shortened by 7 bases and J by 0 bases, with 15 bases between the two germline ends. Germline values: CDR1 SEHNR, CDR2 FQNEAQ (reference sequence).